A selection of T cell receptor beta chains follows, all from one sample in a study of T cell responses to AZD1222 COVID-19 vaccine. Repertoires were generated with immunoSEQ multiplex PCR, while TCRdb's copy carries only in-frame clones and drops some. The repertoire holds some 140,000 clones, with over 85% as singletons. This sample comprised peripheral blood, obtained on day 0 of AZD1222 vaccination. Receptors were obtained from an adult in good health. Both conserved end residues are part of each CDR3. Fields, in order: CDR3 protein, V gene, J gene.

CDR3: CASSLAIFKEQYF
V: TRBV7-2
J: TRBJ2-7

CDR3: CATSRDPGGPYEQYF
V: TRBV15
J: TRBJ2-7

CDR3: CASSLPRTVSYEQYF
V: TRBV6-2/TRBV6-3
J: TRBJ2-7

CDR3: CASSTLSYGYTF
V: TRBV2
J: TRBJ1-2

CDR3: CASSLGWQGNEKLFF
V: TRBV7-2
J: TRBJ1-4

CDR3: CASSLGLAGVNNEQFF
V: TRBV9
J: TRBJ2-1

CDR3: CASSEFGRAGTEAFF
V: TRBV2
J: TRBJ1-1

CDR3: CASSWDNGYTF
V: TRBV12-3/TRBV12-4
J: TRBJ1-2

CDR3: CASSSGGSYEQYF
V: TRBV28
J: TRBJ2-7

CDR3: CASSPTGGAIETQYF
V: TRBV7-9
J: TRBJ2-5